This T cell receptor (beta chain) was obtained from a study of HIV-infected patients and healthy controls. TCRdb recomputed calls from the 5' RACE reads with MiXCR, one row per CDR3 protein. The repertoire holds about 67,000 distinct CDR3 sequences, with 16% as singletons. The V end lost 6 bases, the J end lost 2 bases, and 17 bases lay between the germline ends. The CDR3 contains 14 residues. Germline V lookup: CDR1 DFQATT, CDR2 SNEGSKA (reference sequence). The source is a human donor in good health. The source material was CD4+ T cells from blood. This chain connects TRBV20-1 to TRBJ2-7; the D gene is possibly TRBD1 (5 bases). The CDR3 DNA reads TGCAGTGCGATCAGGGCTATCTCCACCTACGAGCAGTACTTC. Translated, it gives CSAIRAISTYEQYF.